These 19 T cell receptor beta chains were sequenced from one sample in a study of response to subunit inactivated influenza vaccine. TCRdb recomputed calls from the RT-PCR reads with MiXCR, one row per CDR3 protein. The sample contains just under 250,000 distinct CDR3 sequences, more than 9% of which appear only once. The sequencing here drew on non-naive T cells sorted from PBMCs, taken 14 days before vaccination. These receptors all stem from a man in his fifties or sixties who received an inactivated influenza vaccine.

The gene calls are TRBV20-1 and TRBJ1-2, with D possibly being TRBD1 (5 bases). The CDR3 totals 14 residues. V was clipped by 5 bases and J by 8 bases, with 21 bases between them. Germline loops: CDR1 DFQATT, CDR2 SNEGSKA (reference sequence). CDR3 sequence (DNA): TGCAGTGCTCGGGACGGCAGAGGGCAAGGGGGCTACACCTTC. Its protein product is CSARDGRGQGGYTF.

The CDR3 DNA reads as TGCAGTGCTAGAGGGCAGGGGGCGGCGAACACCGGGGAGCTGTTTTTT. Its protein is CSARGQGAANTGELFF. V and J are TRBV20-1 and TRBJ2-2; 8 bases match TRBD1. This CDR3 region has 16 residues. The germline V gene has CDR1 DFQATT and CDR2 SNEGSKA (reference sequence). Losses at the gene ends were 1 base for V and 0 bases for J; bases not matched to a gene: 4.

This chain's CDR3 is CASSSGAPAYEQYF. CDR3 nucleotide sequence: TGTGCCAGCAGTTCAGGTGCCCCCGCCTACGAGCAGTACTTC. The gene calls are TRBV28 and TRBJ2-7; D uncertain. The CDR3 spans 14 residues. Germline values: CDR1 MDHEN, CDR2 SYDVKM. Between the trimmed V and J ends, which lost 4 bases and 2 bases, there was a span of 12 bases.

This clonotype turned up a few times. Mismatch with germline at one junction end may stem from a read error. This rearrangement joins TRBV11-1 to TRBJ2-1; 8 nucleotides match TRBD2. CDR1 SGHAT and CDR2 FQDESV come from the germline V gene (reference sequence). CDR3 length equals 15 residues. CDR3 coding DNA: TGTGCCAGCAGCTCCGGACTAGCCTCCCACAATGAGCAGTTCTTC. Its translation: CASSSGLASHNEQFF. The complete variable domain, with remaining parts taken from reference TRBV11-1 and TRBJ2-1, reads EAEVAQSPRYKITEKSQAVAFWCDPISGHATLYWYRQILGQGPELLVQFQDESVVDDSQLPKDRFSAERLKGVDSTLKIQPAELGDSAMYLCASSSGLASHNEQFFGPGTRLTVL.

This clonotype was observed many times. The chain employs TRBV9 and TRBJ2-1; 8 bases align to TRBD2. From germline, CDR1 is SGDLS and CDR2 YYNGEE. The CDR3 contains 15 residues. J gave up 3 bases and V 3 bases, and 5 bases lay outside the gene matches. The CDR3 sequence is CASSEGLEYYNEQFF. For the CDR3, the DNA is TGTGCCAGCAGCGAGGGACTAGAGTACTACAATGAGCAGTTCTTC.

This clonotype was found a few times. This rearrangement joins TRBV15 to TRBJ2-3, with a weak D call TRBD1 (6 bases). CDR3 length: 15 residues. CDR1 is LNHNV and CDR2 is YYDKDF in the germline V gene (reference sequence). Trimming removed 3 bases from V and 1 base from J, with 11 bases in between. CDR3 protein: CATSRTNRGTDTQYF. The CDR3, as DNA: TGTGCCACCAGCAGGACCAACAGGGGCACAGATACGCAGTATTTT.

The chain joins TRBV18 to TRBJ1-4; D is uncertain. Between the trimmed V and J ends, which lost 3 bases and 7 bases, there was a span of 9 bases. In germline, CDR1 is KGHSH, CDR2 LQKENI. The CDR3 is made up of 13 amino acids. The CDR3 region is CASSPSAVEKLFF. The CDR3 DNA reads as TGTGCCAGCTCACCGAGCGCGGTTGAAAAACTGTTTTTT.

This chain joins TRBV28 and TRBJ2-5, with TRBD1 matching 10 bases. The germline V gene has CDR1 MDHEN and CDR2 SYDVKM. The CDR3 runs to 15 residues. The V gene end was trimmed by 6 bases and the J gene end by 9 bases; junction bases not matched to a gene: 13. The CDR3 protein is CASSPWGQGSLAQYF. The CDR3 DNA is TGTGCCAGCAGCCCTTGGGGACAGGGGTCCTTGGCCCAGTACTTC.

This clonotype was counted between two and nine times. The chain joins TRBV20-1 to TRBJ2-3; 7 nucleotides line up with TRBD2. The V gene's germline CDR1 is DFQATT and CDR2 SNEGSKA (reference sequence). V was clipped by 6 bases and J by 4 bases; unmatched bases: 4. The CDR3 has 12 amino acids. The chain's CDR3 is CSARTRADTQYF. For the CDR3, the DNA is TGCAGTGCCCGGACTAGAGCAGATACGCAGTATTTT.

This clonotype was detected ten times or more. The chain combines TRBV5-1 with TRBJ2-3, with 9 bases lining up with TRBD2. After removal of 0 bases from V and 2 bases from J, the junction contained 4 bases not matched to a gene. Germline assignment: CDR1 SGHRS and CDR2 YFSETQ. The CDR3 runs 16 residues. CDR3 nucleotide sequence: TGCGCCAGCAGCTTGGGACTAGCGGAGACCACAGATACGCAGTATTTT. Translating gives CASSLGLAETTDTQYF.

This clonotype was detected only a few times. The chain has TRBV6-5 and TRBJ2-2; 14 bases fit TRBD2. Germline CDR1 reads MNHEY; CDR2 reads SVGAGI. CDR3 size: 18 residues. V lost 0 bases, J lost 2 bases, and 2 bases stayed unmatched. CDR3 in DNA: TGTGCCAGCAGTTACTCAGGACTAGCGGGAGGTAACACCGGGGAGCTGTTTTTT. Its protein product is CASSYSGLAGGNTGELFF.

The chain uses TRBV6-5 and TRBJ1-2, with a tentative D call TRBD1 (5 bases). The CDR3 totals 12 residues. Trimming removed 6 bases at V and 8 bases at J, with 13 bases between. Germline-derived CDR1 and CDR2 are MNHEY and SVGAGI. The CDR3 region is CASRSGQGGYTF. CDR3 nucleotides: TGTGCCAGCAGGTCGGGGCAGGGCGGCTACACCTTC.

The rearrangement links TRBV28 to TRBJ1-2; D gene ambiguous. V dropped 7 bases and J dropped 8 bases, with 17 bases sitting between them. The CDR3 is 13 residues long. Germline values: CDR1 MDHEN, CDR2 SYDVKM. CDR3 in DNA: TGTGCCAGCATTCCTGACTCCCGGAAAGGCTACACCTTC. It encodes CASIPDSRKGYTF.

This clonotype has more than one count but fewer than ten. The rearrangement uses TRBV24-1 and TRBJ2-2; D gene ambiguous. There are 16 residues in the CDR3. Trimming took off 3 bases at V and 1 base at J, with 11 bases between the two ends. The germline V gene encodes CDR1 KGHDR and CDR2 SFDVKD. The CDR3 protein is CATSDLDGWNTGELFF. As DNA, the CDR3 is TGTGCCACCAGTGATCTGGATGGGTGGAACACCGGGGAGCTGTTTTTT.

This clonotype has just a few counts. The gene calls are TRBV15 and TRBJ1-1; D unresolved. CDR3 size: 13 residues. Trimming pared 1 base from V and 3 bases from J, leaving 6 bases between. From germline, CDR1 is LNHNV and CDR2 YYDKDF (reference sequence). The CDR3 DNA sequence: TGTGCCACCAGCAGAGTGAAAGACACTGAAGCTTTCTTT. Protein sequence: CATSRVKDTEAFF.

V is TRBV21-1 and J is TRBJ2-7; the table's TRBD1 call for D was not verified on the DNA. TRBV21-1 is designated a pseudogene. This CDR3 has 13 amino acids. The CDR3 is CASRGTAPYEQYF. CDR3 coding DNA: TGTGCCAGCCGCGGGACCGCTCCCTACGAGCAGTACTTC.

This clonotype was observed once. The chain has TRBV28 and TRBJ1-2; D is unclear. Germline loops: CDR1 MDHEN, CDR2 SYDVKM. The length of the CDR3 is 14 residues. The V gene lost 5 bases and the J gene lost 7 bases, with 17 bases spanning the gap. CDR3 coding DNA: TGTGCCAGCAGTCCCCCCCCCGGGGAGGGTGGCTACACCTTC. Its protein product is CASSPPPGEGGYTF.

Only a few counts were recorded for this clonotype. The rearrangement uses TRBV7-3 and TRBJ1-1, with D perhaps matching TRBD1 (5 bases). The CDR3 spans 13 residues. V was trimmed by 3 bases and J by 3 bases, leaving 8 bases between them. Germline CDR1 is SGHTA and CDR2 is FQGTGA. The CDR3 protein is CASSLDIDTEAFF. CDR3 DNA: TGTGCCAGCAGCTTGGACATTGACACTGAAGCTTTCTTT.

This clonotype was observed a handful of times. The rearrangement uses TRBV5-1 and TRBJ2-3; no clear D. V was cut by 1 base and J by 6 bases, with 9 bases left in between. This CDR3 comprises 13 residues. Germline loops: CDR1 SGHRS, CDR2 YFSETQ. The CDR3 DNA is TGCGCCAGCAGCTTGTACGATTCGGATACGCAGTATTTT. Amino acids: CASSLYDSDTQYF.